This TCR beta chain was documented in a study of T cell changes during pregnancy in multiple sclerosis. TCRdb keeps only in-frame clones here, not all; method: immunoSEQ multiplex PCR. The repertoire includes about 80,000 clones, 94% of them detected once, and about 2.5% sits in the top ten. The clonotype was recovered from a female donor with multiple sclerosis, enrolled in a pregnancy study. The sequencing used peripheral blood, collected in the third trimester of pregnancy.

In DNA, the CDR3 is TGTGCCAGCAGCTTAGTTTCAGAACGCACTGAAGCTTTCTTT. It yields the protein CASSLVSERTEAFF. This sequence joins TRBV7-9 and TRBJ1-1; D remains ambiguous. The length of the CDR3 is 14 residues. Between the trimmed V and J ends, which lost 1 base and 4 bases, there was a span of 10 bases. CDR1 is SEHNR, CDR2 FQNEAQ, per germline (reference sequence).